The 18 T cell receptor beta chains presented below share a single source sample, sequenced in a study of shared clonotypes between healthy human individuals. Using immunoSEQ multiplex PCR, the repertoire was profiled, and TCRdb retains in-frame clones only, with some absent. The table includes roughly 2,000,000 clones, around 95% detected once. The naive CD8 population came from CD45RO-negative cells selected for CCR7, without terminally differentiated effector memory CD45RA+ cells. The sample taken for sequencing was naive CD8+ T cells from PBMCs. These receptors were taken from a man between 18 and 35 years old in good health. Some clones in this sample may be carry-over from other donors' samples.

This clone is a singleton in its sample. The chain uses TRBV19 and TRBJ2-4; 12 bases are shared with TRBD2. The ends lost 3 bases at V and 1 base at J; junction bases unmatched: 19. Per the germline V gene, CDR1 is LNHDA and CDR2 is SQIVND (reference sequence). The CDR3 runs 22 residues. The CDR3 region has the DNA TGTGCCAGTAGTATCCCGCGCAAAGGACTAGCGGGACTTCTAACGGCCAAAAACATTCAGTACTTC. It specifies CASSIPRKGLAGLLTAKNIQYF. Full variable domain (rest looked up from reference TRBV19 and TRBJ2-4): DGGITQSPKYLFRKEGQNVTLSCEQNLNHDAMYWYRQDPGQGLRLIYYSQIVNDFQKGDIAEGYSVSREKKESFPLTVTSAQKNPTAFYLCASSIPRKGLAGLLTAKNIQYFGAGTRLSVL.

In nucleotides, the CDR3 is TGTGCCAGCAGCTTGGAAGGATACAGCACAGATACGCAGTATTTT. Protein: CASSLEGYSTDTQYF. The rearrangement uses TRBV5-8 and TRBJ2-3; D unresolved. The germline gives CDR1 SGHTS, CDR2 YDEGEE. The V and J ends lost 0 bases and 0 bases respectively, with 8 bases between them. The CDR3 extends over 15 amino acids.

In DNA, the CDR3 is TGTGCCTGGAGCCATGACTACGAGCAGTACTTC. It encodes CAWSHDYEQYF. The chain links TRBV30 to TRBJ2-7, with D uncertain. V was clipped by 3 bases and J by 3 bases, with 6 bases between them. Germline V gene sequence: CDR1 GTSNPN, CDR2 SVGIG (reference sequence). This CDR3 is built from 11 residues. The variable domain in full, completed from reference TRBV30 and TRBJ2-7, reads SQTIHQWPATLVQPVGSPLSLECTVEGTSNPNLYWYRQAAGRGLQLLFYSVGIGQISSEVPQNLSASRPQDRQFILSSKKLLLSDSGFYLCAWSHDYEQYFGPGTRLTVT.

J is TRBJ1-1 and V is TRBV11-2; tentatively, D is TRBD1 (6 bases). Trimming removed 3 bases from V and 8 bases from J, with 13 bases in between. This CDR3 region has 13 residues. Germline values: CDR1 SGHAT, CDR2 FQNNGV. The chain's CDR3 is CASSFSAGAEAFF. The CDR3 coding sequence is TGTGCCAGCAGCTTCTCGGCGGGGGCGGAAGCTTTCTTT.

The rearrangement uses TRBV19 and TRBJ2-7, with 12 bases identical to TRBD2. From germline, CDR1 is LNHDA and CDR2 SQIVND (reference sequence). The CDR3 loop spans 15 amino acids. V trimming: 5 bases; J trimming: 3 bases; junction bases outside the gene matches: 5. The CDR3 sequence is CASSAPGLAGYEQYF. The CDR3 bases are TGTGCCAGTAGTGCACCGGGACTAGCGGGCTACGAGCAGTACTTC. The full variable domain, with the rest looked up from reference TRBV19 and TRBJ2-7, is DGGITQSPKYLFRKEGQNVTLSCEQNLNHDAMYWYRQDPGQGLRLIYYSQIVNDFQKGDIAEGYSVSREKKESFPLTVTSAQKNPTAFYLCASSAPGLAGYEQYFGPGTRLTVT.

The chain employs TRBV7-9 and TRBJ2-7; 8 bases are shared with TRBD2. The germline gives CDR1 SEHNR, CDR2 FQNEAQ (reference sequence). The V segment lost 5 bases and the J segment 6 bases; nucleotides outside the gene matches: 12. The CDR3 runs 15 residues. CDR3 residues: CASSPETSAFSEQYF. CDR3 coding DNA: TGTGCCAGCAGCCCGGAGACTAGCGCCTTTTCCGAGCAGTACTTC.

This sequence joins TRBV28 and TRBJ2-2; 7 bases agree with TRBD2. This CDR3 has 15 amino acids. Germline V lookup: CDR1 MDHEN, CDR2 SYDVKM. Trimming at V came to 10 bases and at J to 0 bases, leaving 8 bases not matched to a gene. CDR3 protein: CATRERGTNTGELFF. The CDR3 DNA reads as TGTGCCACCCGGGAGCGGGGCACGAACACCGGGGAGCTGTTTTTT.

V gene TRBV30 combines with J gene TRBJ1-2; 7 nucleotides line up with TRBD1. Germline V lookup: CDR1 GTSNPN, CDR2 SVGIG (reference sequence). V was pared by 4 bases and J by 4 bases, with 9 bases of the junction left unmatched. This CDR3 comprises 14 residues. The CDR3 reads CAWNGAGGGYGYTF. As DNA, the CDR3 is TGTGCCTGGAACGGGGCAGGGGGTGGCTATGGCTACACCTTC. The full variable domain, completed using reference TRBV30 and TRBJ1-2, is SQTIHQWPATLVQPVGSPLSLECTVEGTSNPNLYWYRQAAGRGLQLLFYSVGIGQISSEVPQNLSASRPQDRQFILSSKKLLLSDSGFYLCAWNGAGGGYGYTFGSGTRLTVV.

This clone appeared once. The CDR3 reads CASMGLAGSTDTQYF. The CDR3 bases are TGTGCCAGCATGGGACTAGCGGGAAGCACAGATACGCAGTATTTT. The V gene is TRBV6-5, the J gene TRBJ2-3; 13 positions match TRBD2. CDR3 size: 15 residues. Germline CDR1 MNHEY, CDR2 SVGAGI. The junction had 1 base not matched to a gene; V was cut back by 7 bases and J by 0 bases.

The CDR3 region is CASSQDLYEQYF. DNA of the CDR3: TGCGCCAGCAGCCAAGATTTGTACGAGCAGTACTTC. The gene calls are TRBV4-3 and TRBJ2-7; D not certain. With 0 bases removed from V and 4 bases from J, the gap between germline ends came to 4 bases. The germline V gene has CDR1 LGHNA and CDR2 YSLEER. CDR3 length equals 12 residues.

V and J are TRBV5-6 and TRBJ2-3; 9 bases agree with TRBD2. Germline lookup yields CDR1 SGHDT and CDR2 YYEEEE. V lost 4 bases to trimming and J lost 4 bases; unmatched junction nucleotides: 10. The CDR3 totals 16 residues. CDR3 in amino acids: CASSPSAGGVADTQYF. The CDR3 DNA follows: TGTGCCAGCAGCCCCTCGGCGGGAGGGGTGGCAGATACGCAGTATTTT.

This rearrangement joins TRBV2 to TRBJ1-3, with unresolved D. The CDR3 runs 15 residues. Germline CDR1 and CDR2: SNHLY and FYNNEI. V lost 2 bases and J 0 bases, leaving 8 bases between the germline ends. The CDR3 nucleotides read TGTGCCAGCAGTGAAAGGAAAACCTCTGGAAACACCATATATTTT. It encodes CASSERKTSGNTIYF.

The chain has TRBV5-4 and TRBJ2-7; TRBD1 agrees at 9 bases. The CDR3 is made up of 14 amino acids. V shed 3 bases, J shed 7 bases, and the junction held 8 bases outside the gene matches. CDR1 SGHNT and CDR2 YYREEE come from the germline V gene (reference sequence). The CDR3 bases are TGTGCCAGCAGCTCGCGGACAGGGGACCTAGAGCAGTACTTC. Translated, it gives CASSSRTGDLEQYF.

V usage is TRBV9 and J usage is TRBJ1-2; the D is unclear. This CDR3 comprises 14 residues. The ends were cut back, 1 base at V and 4 bases at J, with 11 bases in the middle. Germline V gives CDR1 SGDLS, CDR2 YYNGEE. In DNA, the CDR3 is TGTGCCAGCAGCGTATCCGGGGATCTCTATGGCTACACCTTC. Translation gives CASSVSGDLYGYTF.

The rearrangement uses TRBV7-6 and TRBJ2-7; D remains unclear. CDR1 and CDR2 (germline): SGHVS, FNYEAQ. This CDR3 is 14 amino acids long. Trimming stripped 5 bases from V and 3 bases from J, with 14 bases between. Written as DNA, the CDR3 is TGTGCCAGCAGCCAATTAACTGCAGGCTACGAGCAGTACTTC. Encoded protein: CASSQLTAGYEQYF.

The V gene is TRBV19, the J gene TRBJ1-5; D gene uncertain. This CDR3 has 13 amino acids. Trimming stripped 7 bases from V and 3 bases from J, with 10 bases between. Per germline, CDR1 LNHDA and CDR2 SQIVND (reference sequence). The DNA of the CDR3 is TGTGCCAGTACCTTACGGATCAATCAGCCCCAGCATTTT. Residues: CASTLRINQPQHF.

This clone was observed a single time. The gene calls are TRBV27 and TRBJ2-3, with TRBD2 as a possible D gene (5 bases). CDR1 MNHEY and CDR2 SMNVEV come from the germline V gene (reference sequence). This CDR3 spans 14 amino acids. Trimming shortened V by 0 bases and J by 4 bases, and 8 bases separated the two germline ends. The CDR3 coding sequence is TGTGCCAGCAGTTTATCGTTGCGGGCAGATACGCAGTATTTT. Its protein product is CASSLSLRADTQYF.

This chain joins TRBV6-6 and TRBJ2-7, with 7 bases lining up with TRBD2. V trimming: 3 bases; J trimming: 4 bases; junction bases outside the gene matches: 3. CDR1 and CDR2 from the germline V gene are MNHNY and SVGAGI (reference sequence). CDR3 length: 13 amino acids. CDR3 coding DNA: TGTGCCAGCAGTTATGCGGGAGAATACGAGCAGTACTTC. Translation gives CASSYAGEYEQYF.